This TCR beta chain was captured in a study of cytomegalovirus exposure and HLA in healthy donors. The PCR made use of 60 Vbeta and 13 Jbeta primers. Here immunoSEQ multiplex PCR was the method, and the copy in TCRdb shows in-frame clones only, minus some. The sample includes some 130,000 clones, 75% of them seen just once. Findings and limits, study-wide: Common viral pathogens seemed, in a later analysis, to connect with several of the most significant clusters. Reported findings show TCR beta sequences accurately forecast HLA-A and HLA-B alleles in most subjects.

V was cut by 0 bases and J by 5 bases, with 10 bases left in between. Per the germline V gene, CDR1 is MNHEY and CDR2 is SVGAGI. The CDR3 is 15 amino acids. For this clone: Its target is not known.

What was sequenced was PBMCs. This chain joins TRBV6-5 and TRBJ2-2; D perhaps matches TRBD1 (6 bases). This TCR came from a young man in good health and CMV-seronegative. Written as DNA, the CDR3 is TGTGCCAGCAGTTACTCGGGTCAGGGGACCGGGGAGCTGTTTTTT. Protein sequence: CASSYSGQGTGELFF.